The clone carrying this T cell receptor beta chain is a singleton in its sample. Original processing notes: Estimates of nucleated cell counts were drawn from the amplification of reference gene primers. Generated by immunoSEQ multiplex PCR, the TCRdb table keeps only in-frame clones and is missing some. The V and J calls and clone size are taken from that table; D and trimming were inferred from the DNA. The sample holds 65,000 or so clones; roughly 90% are singletons and the top ten take roughly 1.3%. This entry is derived from a study of blood T cell repertoires in COVID-19. The overall study: Acute and convalescent COVID-19 samples came from the United States, Italy and Spain. Sources were T cells, B-cell-depleted T cells, or PBMCs; the material itself was cDNA or gDNA.

The CDR3 extends over 16 amino acids. V shed 2 bases and J 10 bases; nucleotides not matched to a gene: 12. Germline-derived CDR1 and CDR2 are KGHDR and SFDVKD. Sequenced input: peripheral blood. This receptor was taken from a man in his sixties with acute or convalescent COVID-19. The V and J genes are TRBV24-1 and TRBJ2-1; TRBD2 matches at 8 bases. The CDR3 here is CATSDSVAGRRREQFF. CDR3 DNA sequence: TGTGCCACCAGTGATTCGGTAGCGGGGCGCCGAAGGGAGCAGTTCTTC.